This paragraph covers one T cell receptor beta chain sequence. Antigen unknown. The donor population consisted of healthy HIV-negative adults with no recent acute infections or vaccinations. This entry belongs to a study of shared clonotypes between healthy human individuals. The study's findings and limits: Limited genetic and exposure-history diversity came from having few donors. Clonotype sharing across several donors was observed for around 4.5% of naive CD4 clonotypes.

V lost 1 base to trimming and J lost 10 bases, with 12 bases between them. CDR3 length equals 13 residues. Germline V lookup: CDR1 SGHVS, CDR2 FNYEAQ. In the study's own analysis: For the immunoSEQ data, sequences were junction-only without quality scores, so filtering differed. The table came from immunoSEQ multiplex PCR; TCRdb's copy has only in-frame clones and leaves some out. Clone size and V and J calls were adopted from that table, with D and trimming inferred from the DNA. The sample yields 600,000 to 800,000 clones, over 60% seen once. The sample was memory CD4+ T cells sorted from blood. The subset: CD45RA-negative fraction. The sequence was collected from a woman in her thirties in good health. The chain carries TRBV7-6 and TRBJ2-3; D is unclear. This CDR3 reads CASSLGLTHPQYF. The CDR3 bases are TGTGCCAGCAGCTTAGGTCTAACTCATCCGCAGTATTTT. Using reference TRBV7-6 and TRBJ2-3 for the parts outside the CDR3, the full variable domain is GAGVSQSPRYKVTKRGQDVALRCDPISGHVSLYWYRQALGQGPEFLTYFNYEAQQDKSGLPNDRFSAERPEGSISTLTIQRTEQRDSAMYRCASSLGLTHPQYFGPGTRLTVL.